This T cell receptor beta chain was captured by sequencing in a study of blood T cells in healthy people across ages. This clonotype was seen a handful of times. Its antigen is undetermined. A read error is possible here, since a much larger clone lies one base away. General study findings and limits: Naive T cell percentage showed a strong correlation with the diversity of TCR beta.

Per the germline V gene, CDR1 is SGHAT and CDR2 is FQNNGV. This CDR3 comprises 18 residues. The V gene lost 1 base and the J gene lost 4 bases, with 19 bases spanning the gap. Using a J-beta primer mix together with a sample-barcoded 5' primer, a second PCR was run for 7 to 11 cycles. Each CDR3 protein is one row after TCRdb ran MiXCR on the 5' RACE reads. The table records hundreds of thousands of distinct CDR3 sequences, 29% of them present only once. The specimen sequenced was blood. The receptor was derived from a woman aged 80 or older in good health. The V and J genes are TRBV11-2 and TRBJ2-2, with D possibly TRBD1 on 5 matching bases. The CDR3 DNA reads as TGTGCCAGCAGCTTAGTAGCCAGGGCCAGTTTTGGCACCGGGGAGCTGTTTTTT. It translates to CASSLVARASFGTGELFF. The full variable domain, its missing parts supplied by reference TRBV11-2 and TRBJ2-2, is EAGVAQSPRYKIIEKRQSVAFWCNPISGHATLYWYQQILGQGPKLLIQFQNNGVVDDSQLPKDRFSAERLKGVDSTLKIQPAKLEDSAVYLCASSLVARASFGTGELFFGEGSRLTVL.